This T cell receptor beta chain was profiled in a study of CD8 T cells in ankylosing spondylitis. TCRdb reprocessed the 5' RACE reads with MiXCR, giving one entry per CDR3 protein. The sample shows around 150,000 distinct CDR3 sequences, 9.5% to 13% of them seen only once. Study-wide results and limits: A TCR beta motif made of 7 to 9 highly homologous variants seemed typical of ankylosing spondylitis blood.

CDR1 is SGHAT and CDR2 is FQNNGV in the germline V gene. The V gene lost 2 bases and the J gene lost 7 bases, with 14 bases spanning the gap. This CDR3 comprises 14 residues. This clonotype was detected a few times. Its target is not known. The chain links TRBV11-2 to TRBJ1-1; no definite D call. The sequence derives from a male donor with ankylosing spondylitis or in good health (not recorded which). Sequences were obtained from blood, either unsorted or a sorted T cell fraction (not recorded which). CDR3 bases: TGTGCCAGCAGCTTAAGCCCCCGCATGGGTGAAGCTTTCTTT. It is translated as CASSLSPRMGEAFF.